A single sample gave rise to the 3 T cell receptor beta chains below, sequenced in a study of blood T cells in healthy people across ages. Together with a sample-barcoded 5' primer, a J-beta primer mix was included in a second PCR lasting about 6 to 11 cycles. TCRdb reprocessed the 5' RACE reads via MiXCR and lists one record per CDR3 protein. The sample gives roughly 720,000 distinct CDR3 sequences, roughly 50% of which show up once; about two fifths is in the top ten. Source material: blood. These receptors were obtained from a man older than 75 in good health.

The chain employs TRBV7-8 and TRBJ2-3, with 8 bases identical to TRBD2. The CDR3 extends over 16 amino acids. In germline, CDR1 is SGHVS, CDR2 FQNEAQ. J lost 14 bases, V lost 5 bases, and 21 bases had no gene match. CDR3 sequence: CASSDPGLEKHRYAYF. The CDR3, as DNA: TGTGCCAGCAGCGATCCGGGACTAGAAAAACACAGATACGCGTATTTT.

This clonotype has a handful of counts. The gene calls are TRBV5-6 and TRBJ2-5; 7 nucleotides agree with TRBD2. In germline, CDR1 is SGHDT, CDR2 YYEEEE. The length of the CDR3 is 16 residues. The V and J ends lost 1 base and 5 bases, in that order; junction bases with no gene match: 11. Written as DNA, the CDR3 is TGTGCCAGCAGCTTGCTCGCGCGGGAGTCGGGGGAGACCCAGTACTTC. It yields the protein CASSLLARESGETQYF.

This clonotype came up a few times. The chain combines TRBV7-2 with TRBJ2-1; 7 bases align to TRBD2. This CDR3 is built from 14 residues. Trimming cost V 5 bases and J 8 bases; bases outside gene matches: 9. Germline V gene data show CDR1 as SGHTA and CDR2 as FQGNSA. This CDR3 is CASSHGLVRDEQFF. The CDR3, as DNA: TGTGCCAGCAGCCACGGACTAGTTAGGGATGAGCAGTTCTTC.